This T cell receptor beta chain was sequenced for a study of shared clonotypes between healthy human individuals. For every subset, genomic DNA was evenly distributed across several immunoSEQ plates. Assay used: immunoSEQ multiplex PCR; TCRdb lists only in-frame clones, some missing. This sample yields fewer than 600,000 clones, of which less than 85% are seen a single time; over 10% belongs to the top ten. Donors had no recently reported acute infections or vaccinations and were HIV-negative. Germline V lookup: CDR1 MDHEN, CDR2 SYDVKM. There are 14 residues in the CDR3. This clone was observed once. The specimen sequenced was PBMCs. The chain employs TRBV28 and TRBJ2-5, with D unclear. The DNA end is more similar to TRBJ2-7, so the J call may be wrong. The receptor comes from a woman in her 40s in good health. Some clones in this sample may be carry-over from other donors' samples. As DNA, the CDR3 is TGTGCCAGCAGGGGCCCTGGGGACTCCTACGAGCAGTACTTC. Translated, it gives CASRGPGDSYEQYF.